The text below deals with one TCR beta chain. What it binds is unknown. The germline V gene encodes CDR1 LGHDT and CDR2 YNNKEL (reference sequence). V shed 5 bases and J 7 bases; nucleotides not matched to a gene: 10. This CDR3 region has 16 residues. The data were obtained in a study of persistence of HIV-infected CD4 T cells. Study details: Isolated cells were CMV- and HIV-1 Gag-responding CD4+ T cells. Study-wide findings and caveats: CMV- and Gag-responding cells had lower TCRbeta richness than CD3/CD28-responding cells.

The immunoSEQ assay was version 4, run in survey mode. Using immunoSEQ multiplex PCR, the repertoire was profiled, and TCRdb retains in-frame clones only, with some absent. Among 30,000 to 35,000 clones, roughly 82% were seen once, and the ten largest hold 18%. Cells were stimulated with overlapping HIV-1 Gag 15-mer peptides. CD40L-negative CD69-negative CD45RO-high memory CD4+ T cells were sorted as populations depleted of antigen-responding cells. CD4+ T cell counts exceeded 400 cells/uL; CMV serology was positive. For around 18 hours, CD8-depleted PBMCs received anti-CD28/CD49d costimulation, a CD40-blocking antibody and enfuvirtide.

The sample here was CD4+ T cells sorted from PBMCs after approximately 19-hour stimulation, taken from a patient who received antiretroviral therapy. The gene calls are TRBV3-1 (or the pseudogene TRBV3-2) and TRBJ2-1; 11 bases are a match to TRBD2. The clonotype comes from an adult woman with HIV who was CMV-seropositive. CDR3 loop: CASSDSTSGSWNEQFF. For the CDR3, the DNA is TGTGCCAGCAGCGATTCTACTAGCGGGAGTTGGAATGAGCAGTTCTTC.